This T cell receptor beta chain came from a study of immune evolution from preneoplasia to lung adenocarcinoma. Germline V gene data show CDR1 as MNHEY and CDR2 as SMNVEV (reference sequence). This CDR3 comprises 16 residues. V was clipped by 5 bases and J by 0 bases, with 16 bases between them. Profiled with immunoSEQ multiplex PCR; TCRdb holds only in-frame clones, not every one. Of 3,000 to 4,000 clones listed, 45% to 50% are singletons. The V call is TRBV27, the J call TRBJ1-2; D gene uncertain. The sample was FFPE normal lung tissue adjacent to the tumor. The source is a person in their fifties or sixties with lung adenocarcinoma. In DNA form, the CDR3 reads TGTGCCAGCAGTCCTGGACGGGGAGTTTCTAACTATGGCTACACCTTC. Its protein is CASSPGRGVSNYGYTF.